This T cell receptor beta chain was observed in a study of T cells in Graves' hyperthyroidism and ophthalmopathy. The study, taken as a whole, reports: Ophthalmopathy was distinguished from stable hyperthyroidism by 13 V-J signatures.

Ophthalmopathy in the patients scored at least 3 on Clinical Activity Score and at least 4 on NOSPECS grade, lasting under 3 months. Diagnosis rested on symptoms, serum thyroxine and TRAb, thyroid ultrasound, and orbital computed tomography. Isolation of PBMCs was performed on around 9.7 ml fresh peripheral blood. The CDR3 loop spans 13 amino acids. Germline V lookup: CDR1 DFQATT, CDR2 SNEGSKA (reference sequence). The V end lost 5 bases, the J end lost 6 bases, and 16 bases lay between the germline ends. The table lists this clonotype with a few counts. Its antigen is unidentified. RNA transcripts gave rise to amplified TCR beta CDR3 regions. A set of HTBI primers served as the primers for a first-round RT-PCR of the TCR CDR3. TCRdb ran MiXCR on the multiplex PCR reads and lists one entry per CDR3 protein. Of over 500,000 distinct CDR3 sequences in the sample, approximately 17% were seen once.

What was sequenced was blood. The TCR sequence derives from a woman aged 18 to 35 with Graves' ophthalmopathy. The J gene is TRBJ1-1, the V gene TRBV20-1; D unclear. In DNA form, the CDR3 reads TGCAGTGCTCCCTCTTGGGATTGGGCTGAAGCTTTCTTT. Translating gives CSAPSWDWAEAFF.